Included here is one TCR beta chain sequence, with context. The CDR3 sequence is 16 residues long. The germline gives CDR1 WNHNN, CDR2 SYGVQD (reference sequence). Unmatched junction bases numbered 7, after V lost 4 bases and J lost 2 bases. These data originate in a study of blood T cell repertoires in COVID-19. Study summary: The United States, Italy and Spain provided the acute and convalescent COVID-19 samples. From T cells, B-cell-depleted T cells, or PBMCs came the material, which was cDNA or gDNA.

In the study's own analysis: Reference gene primers were amplified, and this amplification served to estimate nucleated cell counts. The data were produced by immunoSEQ multiplex PCR, yet TCRdb's version contains in-frame clones alone and is incomplete. That table supplies the V and J calls and clone size; D and trimming were determined from the DNA. Of tens of thousands of clones in the sample, under 90% were seen once. The chain links TRBV10-1 to TRBJ2-1, with TRBD2 matching 8 bases. Source material: peripheral blood. The sequence came from a human donor in a cohort sampled during active COVID-19. The DNA for the CDR3 is TGCGCCAGCAGTGGTTTACTAGCGGTGGCCTACAATGAGCAGTTCTTC. It codes for CASSGLLAVAYNEQFF.